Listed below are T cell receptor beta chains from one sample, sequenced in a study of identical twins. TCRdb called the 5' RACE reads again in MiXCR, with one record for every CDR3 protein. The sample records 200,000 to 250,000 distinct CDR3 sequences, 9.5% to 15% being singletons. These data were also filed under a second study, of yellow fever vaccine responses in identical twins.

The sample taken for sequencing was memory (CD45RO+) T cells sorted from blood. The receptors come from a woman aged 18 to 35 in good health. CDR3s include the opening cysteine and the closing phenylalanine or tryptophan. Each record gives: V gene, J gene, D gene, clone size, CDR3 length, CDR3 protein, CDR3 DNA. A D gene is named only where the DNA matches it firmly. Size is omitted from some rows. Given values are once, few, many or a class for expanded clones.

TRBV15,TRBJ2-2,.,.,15,CATSRDPALAGELFF,TGTGCCACCAGCAGAGATCCCGCACTAGCCGGGGAGCTGTTTTTT
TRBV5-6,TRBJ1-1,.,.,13,CASSYRKNTEAFF,TGTGCCAGCAGCTATAGAAAAAACACTGAAGCTTTCTTT
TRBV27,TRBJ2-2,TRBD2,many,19,CASSYGTSGFPANTGELFF,TGTGCCAGCAGTTACGGGACTAGCGGATTCCCGGCTAACACCGGGGAGCTGTTTTTT
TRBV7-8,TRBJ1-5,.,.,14,CASSFNRGNQPQHF,TGTGCCAGCAGTTTTAACAGGGGCAATCAGCCCCAGCATTTT
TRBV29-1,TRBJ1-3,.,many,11,CSVEYGNTIYF,TGCAGCGTTGAATACGGAAACACCATATATTTT
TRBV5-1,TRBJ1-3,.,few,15,CASSYYSDSGNTIYF,TGCGCCAGCAGCTATTACTCCGACTCTGGAAACACCATATATTTT
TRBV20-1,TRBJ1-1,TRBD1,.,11,CSGTGNTEAFF,TGCAGCGGGACAGGGAACACTGAAGCTTTCTTT
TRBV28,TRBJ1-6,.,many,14,CASSPRIWNSPLHF,TGTGCCAGCAGTCCCCGAATTTGGAATTCACCCCTCCACTTT
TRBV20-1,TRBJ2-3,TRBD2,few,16,CSAESASGGATDTQYF,TGCAGTGCCGAATCGGCTAGCGGGGGGGCCACAGATACGCAGTATTTT
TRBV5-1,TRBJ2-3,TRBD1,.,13,CASSLTGEGTQYF,TGCGCCAGCAGCTTGACAGGGGAAGGTACGCAGTATTTT
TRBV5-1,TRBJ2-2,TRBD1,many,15,CASSFPGGFTGELFF,TGCGCCAGCAGCTTCCCAGGGGGCTTTACCGGGGAGCTGTTTTTT
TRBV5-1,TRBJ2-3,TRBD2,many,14,CASLRLAPPDTQYF,TGCGCCAGCTTAAGACTAGCTCCACCAGATACGCAGTATTTT
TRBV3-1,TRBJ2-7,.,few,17,CASSQALLGSTPYEQYF,TGTGCCAGCAGCCAAGCACTCCTGGGTTCAACTCCCTACGAGCAGTACTTC
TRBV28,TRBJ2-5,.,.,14,CASSLRGGWETQYF,TGTGCCAGCAGTTTAAGGGGGGGCTGGGAGACCCAGTACTTC
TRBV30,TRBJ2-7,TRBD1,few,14,CAWSFTGGSYEQYF,TGTGCCTGGAGTTTCACAGGGGGCTCCTACGAGCAGTACTTC
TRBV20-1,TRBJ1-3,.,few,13,CSAMPGAGNTIYF,TGCAGTGCTATGCCGGGGGCTGGAAACACCATATATTTT
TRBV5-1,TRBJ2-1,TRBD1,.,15,CASSIRTGEVNEQFF,TGCGCCAGCAGCATCCGGACAGGGGAGGTAAATGAGCAGTTCTTC
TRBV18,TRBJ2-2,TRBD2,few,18,CASSPPLPRGANTGELFF,TGTGCCAGCTCACCACCCCTCCCTCGGGGGGCGAACACCGGGGAGCTGTTTTTT
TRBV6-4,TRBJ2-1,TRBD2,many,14,CASSVAGGNNEQFF,TGTGCCAGCAGTGTGGCGGGAGGGAACAATGAGCAGTTCTTC
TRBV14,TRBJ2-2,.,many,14,CASSPRLGTGELFF,TGTGCCAGCAGCCCGAGGCTGGGAACCGGGGAGCTGTTTTTT
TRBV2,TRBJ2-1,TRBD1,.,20,CAGAMGPGQGALSSYNEQFF,TGTGCCGGGGCAATGGGTCCCGGACAGGGGGCCCTGAGCTCCTACAATGAGCAGTTCTTC
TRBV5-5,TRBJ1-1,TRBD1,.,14,CASSPGQGASEAFF,TGTGCCAGCAGCCCGGGACAGGGGGCGTCTGAAGCTTTCTTT
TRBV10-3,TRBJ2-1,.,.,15,CAISEKEEGGNEQFF,TGTGCCATCAGTGAAAAGGAGGAAGGCGGAAATGAGCAGTTCTTC
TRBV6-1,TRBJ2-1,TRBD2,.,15,CATASGPSSYNEQFF,TGTGCCACCGCTAGCGGCCCAAGCTCCTACAATGAGCAGTTCTTC
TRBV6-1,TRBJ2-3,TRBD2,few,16,CASTSLAGGRTDTQYF,TGTGCCAGCACCTCTCTAGCGGGAGGGCGCACAGATACGCAGTATTTT
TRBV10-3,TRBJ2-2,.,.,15,CAIGDTKTNTGELFF,TGTGCCATCGGGGACACCAAAACGAACACCGGGGAGCTGTTTTTT
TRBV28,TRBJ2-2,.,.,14,CASSAPKGRRELFF,TGTGCCAGCAGTGCCCCCAAGGGGCGAAGGGAGCTGTTTTTT
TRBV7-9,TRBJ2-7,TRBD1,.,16,CASSLVWDRASYEQYF,TGTGCCAGCAGCTTAGTGTGGGACAGGGCCTCCTACGAGCAGTACTTC
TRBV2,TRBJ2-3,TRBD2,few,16,CASSGRLAGGIDTQYF,TGTGCCAGCAGTGGCAGACTAGCGGGAGGGATAGATACGCAGTATTTT
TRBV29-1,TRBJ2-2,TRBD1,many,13,CSAHRGSGGELFF,TGCAGCGCCCACAGGGGTTCGGGCGGGGAGCTGTTTTTT
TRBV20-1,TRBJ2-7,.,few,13,CSARSDGSYEQYF,TGCAGTGCTAGAAGCGACGGCTCCTACGAGCAGTACTTC
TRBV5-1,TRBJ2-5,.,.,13,CASSLNFQETQYF,TGCGCCAGTAGCCTGAACTTCCAAGAGACCCAGTACTTC
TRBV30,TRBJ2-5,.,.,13,CACLSRDQETQYF,TGTGCCTGCCTGTCACGGGATCAAGAGACCCAGTACTTC
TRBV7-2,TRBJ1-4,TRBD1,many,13,CASSLAGTGLLFF,TGTGCCAGCAGCTTAGCGGGGACAGGGCTACTGTTTTTT
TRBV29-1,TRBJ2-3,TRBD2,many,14,CSVRLAGGPDTQYF,TGCAGCGTGCGACTAGCGGGGGGCCCAGATACGCAGTATTTT
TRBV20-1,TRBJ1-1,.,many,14,CSARDYLSPSKAFF,TGCAGTGCTAGAGATTACCTTTCCCCTAGCAAAGCTTTCTTT
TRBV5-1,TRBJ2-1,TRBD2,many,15,CASSVLAGDLNEQFF,TGCGCCAGCAGCGTCCTAGCGGGAGACTTGAATGAGCAGTTCTTC
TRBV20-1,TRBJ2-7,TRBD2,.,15,CSAQTSGRMPDEQYF,TGCAGTGCTCAGACTAGCGGGAGGATGCCGGACGAGCAGTACTTC
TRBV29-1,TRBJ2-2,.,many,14,CSVAGATNTGELFF,TGCAGCGTTGCAGGGGCAACGAACACCGGGGAGCTGTTTTTT
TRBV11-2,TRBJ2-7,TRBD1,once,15,CATLGSGTGGDEQYF,TGTGCCACCCTAGGCTCCGGGACAGGGGGCGACGAGCAGTACTTC
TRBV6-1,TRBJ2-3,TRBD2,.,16,CASTLTSGGSTDTQYF,TGTGCCAGCACCCTAACTAGCGGGGGGAGCACAGATACGCAGTATTTT
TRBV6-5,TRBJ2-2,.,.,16,CASSPPRTARTGELFF,TGTGCCAGCAGTCCTCCAAGGACAGCCCGCACCGGGGAGCTGTTTTTT
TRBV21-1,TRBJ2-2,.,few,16,CASSKCGTGNTGELFF,TGTGCCAGCAGCAAATGCGGGACAGGGAACACCGGGGAGCTGTTTTTT
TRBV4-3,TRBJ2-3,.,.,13,CASSQEEGDTQYF,TGCGCCAGCAGCCAAGAGGAAGGGGATACGCAGTATTTT
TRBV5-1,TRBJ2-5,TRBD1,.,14,CASSGPGQGETQYF,TGCGCCAGCAGCGGACCGGGACAGGGAGAGACCCAGTACTTC